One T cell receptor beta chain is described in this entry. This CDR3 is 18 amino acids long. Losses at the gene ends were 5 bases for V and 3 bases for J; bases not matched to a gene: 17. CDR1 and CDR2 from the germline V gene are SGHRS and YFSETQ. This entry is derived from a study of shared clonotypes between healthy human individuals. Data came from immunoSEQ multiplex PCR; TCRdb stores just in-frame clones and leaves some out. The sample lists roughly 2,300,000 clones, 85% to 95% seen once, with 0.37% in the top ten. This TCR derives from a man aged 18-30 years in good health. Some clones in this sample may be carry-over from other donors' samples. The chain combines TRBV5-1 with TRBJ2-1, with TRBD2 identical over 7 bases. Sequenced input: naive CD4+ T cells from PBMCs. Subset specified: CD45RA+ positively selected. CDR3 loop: CASSESVTWDYDYNEQFF. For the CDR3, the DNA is TGCGCCAGCAGTGAGTCAGTTACGTGGGACTATGACTACAATGAGCAGTTCTTC.